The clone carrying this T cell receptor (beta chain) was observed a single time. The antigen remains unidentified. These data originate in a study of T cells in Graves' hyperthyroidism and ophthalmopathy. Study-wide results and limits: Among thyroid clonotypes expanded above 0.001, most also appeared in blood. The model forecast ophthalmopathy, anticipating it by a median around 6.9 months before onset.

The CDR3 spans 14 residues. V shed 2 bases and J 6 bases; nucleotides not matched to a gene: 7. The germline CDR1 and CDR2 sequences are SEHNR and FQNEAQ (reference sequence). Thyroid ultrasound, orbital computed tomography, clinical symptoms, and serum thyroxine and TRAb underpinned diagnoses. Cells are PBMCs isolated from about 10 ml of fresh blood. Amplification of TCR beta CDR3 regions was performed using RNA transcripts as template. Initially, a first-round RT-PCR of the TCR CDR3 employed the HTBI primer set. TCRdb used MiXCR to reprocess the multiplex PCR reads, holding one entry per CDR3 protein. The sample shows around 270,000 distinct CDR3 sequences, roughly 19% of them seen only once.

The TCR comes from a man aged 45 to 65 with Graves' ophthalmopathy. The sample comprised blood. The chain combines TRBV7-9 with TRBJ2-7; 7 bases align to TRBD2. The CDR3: CASSLRGVASEQYF. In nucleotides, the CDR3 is TGTGCCAGCAGCTTACGGGGGGTAGCCTCCGAGCAGTACTTC. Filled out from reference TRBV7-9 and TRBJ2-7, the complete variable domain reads DTGVSQNPRHKITKRGQNVTFRCDPISEHNRLYWYRQTLGQGPEFLTYFQNEAQLEKSRLLSDRFSAERPKGSFSTLEIQRTEQGDSAMYLCASSLRGVASEQYFGPGTRLTVT.